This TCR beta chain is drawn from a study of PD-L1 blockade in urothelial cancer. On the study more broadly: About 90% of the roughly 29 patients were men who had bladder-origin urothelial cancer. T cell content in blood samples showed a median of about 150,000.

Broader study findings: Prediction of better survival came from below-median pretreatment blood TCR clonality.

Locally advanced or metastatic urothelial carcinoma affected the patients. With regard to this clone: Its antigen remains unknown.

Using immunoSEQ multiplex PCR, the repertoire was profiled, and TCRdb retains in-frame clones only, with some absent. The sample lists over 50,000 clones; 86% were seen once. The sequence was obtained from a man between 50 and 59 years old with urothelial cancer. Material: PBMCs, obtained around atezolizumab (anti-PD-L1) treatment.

The CDR3 region has the DNA TGTGCCAGCAGCTTGGGCAGGCACACTGAAGCTTTCTTT. Translation gives CASSLGRHTEAFF. The genes are TRBV5-6 and TRBJ1-1; unclear D gene. V lost 0 bases to trimming and J lost 3 bases, with 6 bases between them. Germline lookup yields CDR1 SGHDT and CDR2 YYEEEE. This CDR3 spans 13 amino acids.